This passage covers 5 T cell receptor beta chains from one sample sequenced in a study of patients and donors after allogeneic stem cell transplantation. TCRdb processed the RT-PCR reads anew with MiXCR; each CDR3 protein has one entry. The sample has some 880,000 distinct CDR3 sequences; 15% to 20% are singletons. Sequencing was carried out using blood, either unsorted or a sorted T cell fraction (not recorded which). The receptor set was obtained from a human donor who was either an allogeneic HSCT recipient or a stem cell or donor lymphocyte infusion donor (not recorded which). It is not recorded whose cells these are; they may come from a transplant donor.

V and J are TRBV12-3 or TRBV12-4 and TRBJ1-1; 7 nucleotides align to TRBD1. Trimming removed 4 bases from V and 1 base from J; junction bases left unmatched: 3. The CDR3 contains 14 residues. Here the CDR3 DNA reads TGTGCCAGCAGTTACAGGGGATGGAACACTGAAGCTTTCTTT. Residues: CASSYRGWNTEAFF.

This chain uses TRBV27 with TRBJ2-5; 12 nucleotides agree with TRBD2. The trim removed 0 bases at V and 4 bases at J, leaving 3 bases unmatched. The CDR3 loop spans 16 amino acids. Germline V gene data show CDR1 as MNHEY and CDR2 as SMNVEV (reference sequence). The CDR3 here is CASSLSRLAGAETQYF. The CDR3 nucleotides are TGTGCCAGCAGTTTATCGAGACTAGCGGGAGCAGAGACCCAGTACTTC.

At least ten counts were recorded for this clonotype. The J gene is TRBJ1-2, the V gene TRBV20-1, with a possible D match to TRBD1 (6 bases). The length of the CDR3 is 13 residues. Trimming removed 7 bases from V and 6 bases from J, with 18 bases in between. Per germline, CDR1 DFQATT and CDR2 SNEGSKA (reference sequence). CDR3 sequence reads: CSVPRKGGNGYTF. The DNA of the CDR3 is TGCAGTGTCCCCCGGAAGGGGGGTAATGGCTACACCTTC.

The chain carries TRBV18 and TRBJ1-2, with 8 bases identical to TRBD1. J gave up 3 bases and V 3 bases, and 12 bases lay outside the gene matches. This CDR3 contains 17 residues. Germline V gene data show CDR1 as KGHSH and CDR2 as LQKENI. Written as DNA, the CDR3 is TGTGCCAGCTCACCCACGGCAGGGGGCTACCCGGACTATGGCTACACCTTC. Translating it yields CASSPTAGGYPDYGYTF.

This clonotype was counted a few times. J is TRBJ2-7 and V is TRBV7-9; 10 bases fit TRBD2. CDR3 length equals 15 residues. V shed 6 bases, J shed 2 bases, and the junction held 7 bases outside the gene matches. The V gene's germline CDR1 is SEHNR and CDR2 FQNEAQ (reference sequence). Here the CDR3 reads CASSQTSGITYEQYF. The CDR3 DNA follows: TGTGCCAGCAGTCAAACTAGCGGGATTACCTACGAGCAGTACTTC.